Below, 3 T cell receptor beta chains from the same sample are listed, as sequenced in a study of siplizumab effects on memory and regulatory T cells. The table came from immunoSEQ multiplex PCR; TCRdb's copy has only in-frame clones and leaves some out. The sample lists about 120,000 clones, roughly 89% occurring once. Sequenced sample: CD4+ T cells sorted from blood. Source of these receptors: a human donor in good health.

DNA of the CDR3: TGTGCCAGCAGTTACTCGGACGTTGGGGATCAGCCCCAGCATTTT. Translating gives CASSYSDVGDQPQHF. This rearrangement joins TRBV6-5 to TRBJ1-5; unclear D gene. This CDR3 region has 15 residues. Germline V gene lookup returns CDR1 MNHEY and CDR2 SVGAGI. The V and J ends lost 0 bases and 5 bases respectively, with 11 bases between them.

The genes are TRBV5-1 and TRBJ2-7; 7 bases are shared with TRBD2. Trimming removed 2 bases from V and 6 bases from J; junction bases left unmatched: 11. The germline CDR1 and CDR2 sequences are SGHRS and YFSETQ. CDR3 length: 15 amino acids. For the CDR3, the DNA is TGCGCCAGCAGCTTAGCGGGCGGGGACTACTCCGAGCAGTACTTC. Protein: CASSLAGGDYSEQYF.

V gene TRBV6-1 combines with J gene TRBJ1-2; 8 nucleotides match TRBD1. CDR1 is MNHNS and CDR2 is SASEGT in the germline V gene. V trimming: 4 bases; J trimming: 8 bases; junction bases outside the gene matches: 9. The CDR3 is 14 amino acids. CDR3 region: CASSASRGLRGYTF. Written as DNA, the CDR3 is TGTGCCAGCAGTGCTAGCAGGGGGCTGCGGGGCTACACCTTC.